A selection of T cell receptor beta chains follows, all from one sample in a study of blood T cell repertoires in COVID-19. Some clones are missing from TCRdb's copy, which holds only in-frame ones; the method was immunoSEQ multiplex PCR. The repertoire includes roughly 200,000 clones, about nine tenths of them detected once, and approximately 7% sits in the top ten. Sequencing was done on a sample of peripheral blood. The origin of the receptors is a man aged 35-49 years with acute or convalescent COVID-19. Both conserved end residues are part of each CDR3. The order of the fields is V gene, CDR3 protein.

v_call: TRBV15; cdr3_aa: CATSRITGTSGANVLTF
v_call: TRBV19; cdr3_aa: CASSIQKNEQFF
v_call: TRBV4-2; cdr3_aa: CASSQEGPPDPYEQYF
v_call: TRBV19; cdr3_aa: CASASGDGGAKNIQYF
v_call: TRBV5-1; cdr3_aa: CASSLSTGNNQPQHF
v_call: TRBV5-8; cdr3_aa: CASSRTGGPETQYF
v_call: TRBV5-6; cdr3_aa: CASSLDRGIYNEQFF
v_call: TRBV5-1; cdr3_aa: CASSRESYGYTF
v_call: TRBV6-5; cdr3_aa: CASSLRETSEAFF
v_call: TRBV11-2; cdr3_aa: CASSPRTVSYEQYF
v_call: TRBV29-1; cdr3_aa: CSVAYTGELFF
v_call: TRBV2; cdr3_aa: CASSEDRLARGYTF